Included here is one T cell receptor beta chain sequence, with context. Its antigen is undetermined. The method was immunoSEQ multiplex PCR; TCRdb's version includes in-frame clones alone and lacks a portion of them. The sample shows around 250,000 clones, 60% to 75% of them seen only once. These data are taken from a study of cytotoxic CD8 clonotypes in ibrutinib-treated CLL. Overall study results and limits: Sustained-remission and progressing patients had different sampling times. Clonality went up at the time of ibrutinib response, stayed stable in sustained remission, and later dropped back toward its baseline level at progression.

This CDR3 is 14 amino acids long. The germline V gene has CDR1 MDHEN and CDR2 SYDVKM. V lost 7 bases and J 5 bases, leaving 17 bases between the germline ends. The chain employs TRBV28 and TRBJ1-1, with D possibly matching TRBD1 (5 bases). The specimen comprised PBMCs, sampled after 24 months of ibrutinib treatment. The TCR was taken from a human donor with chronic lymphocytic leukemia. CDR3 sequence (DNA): TGTGCCAGCACGATATCGGGGGGTGGAACTGAAGCTTTCTTT. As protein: CASTISGGGTEAFF.